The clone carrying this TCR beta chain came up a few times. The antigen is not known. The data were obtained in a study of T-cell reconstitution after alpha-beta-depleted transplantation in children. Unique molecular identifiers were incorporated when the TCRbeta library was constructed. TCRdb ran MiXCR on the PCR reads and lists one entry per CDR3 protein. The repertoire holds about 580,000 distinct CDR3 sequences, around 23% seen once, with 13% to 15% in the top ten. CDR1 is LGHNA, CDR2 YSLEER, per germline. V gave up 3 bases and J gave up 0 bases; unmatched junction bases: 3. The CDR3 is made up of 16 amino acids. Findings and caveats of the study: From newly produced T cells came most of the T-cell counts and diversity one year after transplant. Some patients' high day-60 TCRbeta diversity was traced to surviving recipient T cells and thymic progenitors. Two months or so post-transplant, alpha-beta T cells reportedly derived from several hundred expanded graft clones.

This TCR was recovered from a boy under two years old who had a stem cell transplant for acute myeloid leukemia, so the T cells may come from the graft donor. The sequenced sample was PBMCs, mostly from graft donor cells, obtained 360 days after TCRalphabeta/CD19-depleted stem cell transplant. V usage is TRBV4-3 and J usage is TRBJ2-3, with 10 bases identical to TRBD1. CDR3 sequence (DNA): TGCGCCAGCAGCCAGCGGACAGGGGGAAGCACAGATACGCAGTATTTT. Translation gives CASSQRTGGSTDTQYF.